These 29 T cell receptor beta chains originate from one sample sequenced in a study of CD8+ T cells in alopecia areata. Treatment indicated: oral pan-JAK inhibitor, 5-10 mg twice daily. Extracted RNA was reverse transcribed into cDNA, the sequencing template. Clones were sequenced by immunoSEQ multiplex PCR, and TCRdb holds only the in-frame ones, with some missing. The sample contains 150,000 or so clones, roughly nine tenths of which appear only once. This material consisted of CD8+ T cells sorted from blood, taken at week 4, from a patient treated with tofacitinib. These receptor sequences come from a human donor with alopecia areata.

This sequence joins TRBV13 and TRBJ1-5; 7 nucleotides align to TRBD1. The CDR3 has 14 residues. The V gene's germline CDR1 is PRHDT and CDR2 FYEKMQ (reference sequence). Germline trimming cut 2 bases from V and 5 bases from J; bases unmatched to any gene: 3. As DNA, the CDR3 is TGTGCCAGCAGCTTAAGGGACAGCTATCAGCCCCAGCATTTT. Protein product: CASSLRDSYQPQHF.

The chain is built from TRBV7-8 and TRBJ2-3, with a weak D call TRBD2 (6 bases). V was cut by 5 bases and J by 3 bases, with 15 bases left in between. Per germline, CDR1 SGHVS and CDR2 FQNEAQ. The CDR3 extends over 15 amino acids. The CDR3 region has the DNA TGTGCCAGCAGCGCCTCGGGACTCAAAACAGATACGCAGTATTTT. Encoded protein: CASSASGLKTDTQYF.

This clone has more than one count but fewer than ten. V is TRBV23-1 and J is TRBJ2-7, with D perhaps matching TRBD1 or TRBD2 (5 bases each). TRBV23-1 is classed as an ORF, of uncertain function. Trimming stripped 5 bases from V and 3 bases from J, with 14 bases between. The CDR3 totals 14 residues. The DNA of the CDR3 is TGCGCCAGCAGTTGGGTAGGGACGGGCTACGAGCAGTACTTC. Protein: CASSWVGTGYEQYF.

CDR3 in DNA: TGTGCCAGCAGTTTAAGTGGGACTAGTTTTTCCTACGAGCAGTACTTC. Its translation is CASSLSGTSFSYEQYF. The chain carries TRBV27 and TRBJ2-7; TRBD2 matches 8 bases. V lost 2 bases and J lost 1; bases outside the gene matches: 7. Per the germline V gene, CDR1 is MNHEY and CDR2 is SMNVEV (reference sequence). CDR3 length: 16 residues.

CDR3: CASSQEPRTGNTIYF. The CDR3 coding sequence is TGCGCCAGCAGCCAAGAACCACGGACTGGAAACACCATATATTTT. The chain recombines TRBV4-1 with TRBJ1-3, with D hard to call. Trimming took 0 bases from V and 2 from J, leaving 8 bases between them. Germline V gene sequence: CDR1 MGHRA, CDR2 YSYEKL. The CDR3 is 15 amino acids.

In its sample, this clone was seen a few times. The chain couples TRBV5-1 to TRBJ2-4; 8 nucleotides agree with TRBD2. V trimming: 3 bases; J trimming: 9 bases; junction bases outside the gene matches: 14. The CDR3 length is 16 residues. CDR1 is SGHRS, CDR2 YFSETQ, per germline. This chain's CDR3 is CASSSTPVAGGSIQYF. The CDR3, as DNA: TGCGCCAGCAGCTCCACCCCGGTGGCGGGGGGAAGCATTCAGTACTTC. Full variable domain (remainder filled in from reference TRBV5-1 and TRBJ2-4): KAGVTQTPRYLIKTRGQQVTLSCSPISGHRSVSWYQQTPGQGLQFLFEYFSETQRNKGNFPGRFSGRQFSNSRSEMNVSTLELGDSALYLCASSSTPVAGGSIQYFGAGTRLSVL.

The V call is TRBV6-5, the J call TRBJ2-2, with D possibly matching TRBD1 (6 bases). The CDR3 consists of 12 residues. Germline values: CDR1 MNHEY, CDR2 SVGAGI. Trimming left V 6 bases short and J 7 bases short, with 9 bases between. The CDR3 sequence is CASRQGYGELFF. Here the CDR3 DNA reads TGTGCCAGCAGACAGGGATACGGGGAGCTGTTTTTT.

This clone has just one count. The rearrangement uses TRBV9 and TRBJ2-1, with 9 bases lining up with TRBD1. With V trimmed by 0 bases and J by 7 bases, 5 bases remained unmatched. Looked up from germline, CDR1 is SGDLS and CDR2 is YYNGEE. This CDR3 comprises 15 residues. CDR3 loop: CASSVEGGTGNEQFF. The CDR3 nucleotides are TGTGCCAGCAGCGTAGAAGGCGGGACAGGGAATGAGCAGTTCTTC.

The J gene is TRBJ2-2, the V gene TRBV29-1, with D possibly matching TRBD2 (6 bases). The CDR3 length is 15 residues. Germline CDR1 and CDR2: SQVTM and ANQGSEA. V was trimmed by 2 bases and J by 1 base, leaving 11 bases between them. The CDR3 DNA reads TGCAGCGTTGAACTTCTGCGGGAGAACACCGGGGAGCTGTTTTTT. It yields the protein CSVELLRENTGELFF.

V usage is TRBV18 and J usage is TRBJ2-7; 9 bases line up with TRBD1. This CDR3 is built from 15 residues. Germline CDR1 and CDR2: KGHSH and LQKENI. V lost 5 bases and J lost 5; bases outside the gene matches: 10. CDR3 residues: CASSSIDRGEDEQYF. CDR3 in DNA: TGTGCCAGCTCATCAATCGACAGGGGGGAGGACGAGCAGTACTTC.

The chain combines TRBV27 with TRBJ1-1; unclear D gene. The CDR3 contains 14 residues. CDR1 MNHEY and CDR2 SMNVEV come from the germline V gene (reference sequence). V dropped 7 bases and J dropped 0 bases, with 12 bases sitting between them. CDR3 nucleotide sequence: TGTGCCAGCAATCCCCCAGGATTGAACACTGAAGCTTTCTTT. It codes for CASNPPGLNTEAFF.

Only one count was recorded for this clone. The V and J genes are TRBV5-1 and TRBJ1-1, with a tentative D call TRBD1 (5 bases). The germline CDR1 and CDR2 sequences are SGHRS and YFSETQ. The ends were cut back, 5 bases at V and 1 base at J, with 12 bases in the middle. The CDR3 runs to 14 residues. The CDR3 reads CASSKGVGNTEAFF. The CDR3 coding sequence is TGCGCCAGCAGTAAAGGGGTGGGGAACACTGAAGCTTTCTTT. Combining the CDR3 with reference TRBV5-1 and TRBJ1-1 gives the whole variable domain KAGVTQTPRYLIKTRGQQVTLSCSPISGHRSVSWYQQTPGQGLQFLFEYFSETQRNKGNFPGRFSGRQFSNSRSEMNVSTLELGDSALYLCASSKGVGNTEAFFGQGTRLTVV.

The rearrangement links TRBV4-1 to TRBJ2-3; 9 bases fit TRBD2. V dropped 6 bases and J dropped 7; count of bases not matched to a gene: 8. The CDR3 contains 14 residues. The germline gives CDR1 MGHRA, CDR2 YSYEKL. Here the CDR3 reads CASRGGGAPNTQYF. Written as DNA, the CDR3 is TGCGCCAGCAGGGGCGGGGGGGCCCCAAATACGCAGTATTTT.

In this sample, this clone turned up a few times. This rearrangement joins TRBV29-1 to TRBJ2-2; TRBD2 agrees at 7 bases. The CDR3 extends over 14 amino acids. Germline CDR1 reads SQVTM; CDR2 reads ANQGSEA. The V segment lost 3 bases and the J segment 6 bases; nucleotides outside the gene matches: 7. The CDR3 region is CSVDGGNRAGELFF. The CDR3 DNA reads as TGCAGCGTTGACGGGGGGAACCGCGCCGGGGAGCTGTTTTTT.

The chain carries TRBV5-4 and TRBJ2-7; TRBD2 aligns across 7 bases. CDR1 and CDR2 from the germline V gene are SGHNT and YYREEE (reference sequence). Unmatched junction bases numbered 9, after V lost 4 bases and J lost 2 bases. The CDR3 extends over 15 amino acids. CDR3 sequence (DNA): TGTGCCAGCAGCCCGAGGACTAGTTTGACCTACGAGCAGTACTTC. This encodes CASSPRTSLTYEQYF.

The rearrangement links TRBV7-3 to TRBJ1-1; weak D call: TRBD1 (5 bases). Germline V gene lookup returns CDR1 SGHTA and CDR2 FQGTGA. Trimming took 5 bases from V and 3 from J, leaving 13 bases between them. CDR3 length: 14 amino acids. CDR3 DNA: TGTGCCAGCAGCCTCATGGGGGGAGACACTGAAGCTTTCTTT. Residues: CASSLMGGDTEAFF.

The chain uses TRBV4-1 and TRBJ2-7; D gene ambiguous. This CDR3 contains 14 residues. Germline CDR1 and CDR2: MGHRA and YSYEKL. The V and J ends lost 1 base and 0 bases respectively, with 7 bases between them. The CDR3 reads CASSQAVGSYEQYF. Written as DNA, the CDR3 is TGCGCCAGCAGCCAAGCAGTGGGCTCCTACGAGCAGTACTTC.

The chain combines TRBV7-2 with TRBJ2-5; the D gene could be TRBD1 or TRBD2 (5 bases each). Germline V lookup: CDR1 SGHTA, CDR2 FQGNSA. The CDR3 spans 15 residues. The V and J ends lost 0 bases and 0 bases respectively, with 8 bases between them. In DNA, the CDR3 is TGTGCCAGCAGCTTAGCAGGGACGGACCAAGAGACCCAGTACTTC. Its translation: CASSLAGTDQETQYF.

The V call is TRBV7-9, the J call TRBJ2-2; D may be TRBD2 (5 bases). V lost 3 bases to trimming and J lost 7 bases, with 12 bases between them. This CDR3 is 14 amino acids long. Per germline, CDR1 SEHNR and CDR2 FQNEAQ (reference sequence). The CDR3 DNA is TGTGCCAGCAGCTTTACCCCAGAGGGCGGGGAGCTGTTTTTT. Translation gives CASSFTPEGGELFF.

The chain is built from TRBV7-9 and TRBJ2-1, with 11 bases matching TRBD2. The V gene end was trimmed by 5 bases and the J gene end by 6 bases; junction bases not matched to a gene: 9. This CDR3 has 16 amino acids. The germline gives CDR1 SEHNR, CDR2 FQNEAQ (reference sequence). The CDR3 spells CASSPRLAGTPNEQFF. DNA of the CDR3: TGTGCCAGCAGCCCAAGACTAGCGGGGACCCCCAATGAGCAGTTCTTC.

The rearrangement links TRBV18 to TRBJ2-1; TRBD2 matches 9 bases. The junction had 5 bases not matched to a gene; V was cut back by 2 bases and J by 6 bases. CDR1 is KGHSH, CDR2 LQKENI, per germline. This CDR3 region has 15 residues. The CDR3 protein is CASSPVSGRINEQFF. The DNA for the CDR3 is TGTGCCAGCTCACCAGTCAGCGGGAGGATCAATGAGCAGTTCTTC.

The rearrangement joins TRBV9 to TRBJ2-1, with unresolved D. From germline, CDR1 is SGDLS and CDR2 YYNGEE. V was shortened by 0 bases and J by 0 bases, with 10 bases between the two germline ends. CDR3 size: 16 residues. The CDR3 region has the DNA TGTGCCAGCAGCGTAGCCGGGTTCTCCTCCTACAATGAGCAGTTCTTC. Its translation is CASSVAGFSSYNEQFF.

The genes are TRBV7-9 and TRBJ1-5; a possible D gene is TRBD1 (6 bases). The CDR3 loop spans 15 amino acids. V lost 5 bases to trimming and J lost 3 bases, with 14 bases between them. Per germline, CDR1 SEHNR and CDR2 FQNEAQ (reference sequence). CDR3 in DNA: TGTGCCAGCAGCGACACAGGGTATGTCAATCAGCCCCAGCATTTT. It is translated as CASSDTGYVNQPQHF.

This chain connects TRBV7-6 to TRBJ2-7; TRBD1 matches at 7 bases. V shed 1 base, J shed 7 bases, and the junction held 4 bases outside the gene matches. The V gene's germline CDR1 is SGHVS and CDR2 FNYEAQ. This CDR3 has 13 amino acids. As DNA, the CDR3 is TGTGCCAGCAGCTTAGGACAGGGACAAGAGCAGTACTTC. Translated: CASSLGQGQEQYF.

The chain has TRBV6-4 and TRBJ2-1; D is undetermined. The germline gives CDR1 MRHNA, CDR2 SNTAGT. The CDR3 has 13 amino acids. Trimming left V 4 bases short and J 2 bases short, with 6 bases between. CDR3 DNA sequence: TGTGCCAGCAGTGTACGAGCCTACAATGAGCAGTTCTTC. This sequence encodes CASSVRAYNEQFF.

CDR3 region: CASSPTPGVGNEQYF. CDR3 in DNA: TGTGCCAGCAGCCCGACCCCGGGTGTCGGTAACGAGCAGTACTTC. The gene calls are TRBV7-8 and TRBJ2-7; D ambiguous. The V and J ends lost 5 bases and 5 bases respectively, with 19 bases between them. CDR1 SGHVS and CDR2 FQNEAQ come from the germline V gene. CDR3 length equals 15 residues.

The V call is TRBV27, the J call TRBJ2-7; D call uncertain. V was clipped by 0 bases and J by 3 bases, with 9 bases between them. Germline V gene sequence: CDR1 MNHEY, CDR2 SMNVEV (reference sequence). This CDR3 is built from 14 residues. The CDR3 loop is CASSLSVSNYEQYF. CDR3 sequence (DNA): TGTGCCAGCAGTTTATCGGTCAGTAACTACGAGCAGTACTTC.

This chain links TRBV6-5 with TRBJ1-1; D might be TRBD1 (5 bases). Germline V gene sequence: CDR1 MNHEY, CDR2 SVGAGI. The CDR3 spans 12 residues. Trimming removed 6 bases at V and 3 bases at J, with 8 bases between. CDR3 in DNA: TGTGCCAGCAGCTGGGGGGACACTGAAGCTTTCTTT. Translating gives CASSWGDTEAFF.

The V and J genes are TRBV30 and TRBJ2-7, with D maybe TRBD1 (6 bases). Trimming stripped 3 bases from V and 5 bases from J, with 8 bases between. Germline CDR1 GTSNPN, CDR2 SVGIG (reference sequence). This CDR3 is built from 11 residues. DNA of the CDR3: TGTGCCTGGAGCCCAGGGGACGAGCAGTACTTC. Encoded protein: CAWSPGDEQYF.